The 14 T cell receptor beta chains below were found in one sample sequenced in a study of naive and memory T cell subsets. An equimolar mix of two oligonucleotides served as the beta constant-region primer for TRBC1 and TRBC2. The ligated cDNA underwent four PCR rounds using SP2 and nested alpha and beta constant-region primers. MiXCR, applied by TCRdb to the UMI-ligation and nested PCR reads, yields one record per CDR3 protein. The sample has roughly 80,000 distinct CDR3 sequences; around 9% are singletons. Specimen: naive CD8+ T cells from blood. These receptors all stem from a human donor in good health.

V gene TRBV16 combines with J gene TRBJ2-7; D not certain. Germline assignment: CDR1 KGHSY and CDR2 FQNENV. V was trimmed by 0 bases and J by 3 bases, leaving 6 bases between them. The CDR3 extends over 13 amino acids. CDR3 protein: CASSQSSNYEQYF. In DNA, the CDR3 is TGTGCCAGCAGCCAATCCTCGAACTACGAGCAGTACTTC.

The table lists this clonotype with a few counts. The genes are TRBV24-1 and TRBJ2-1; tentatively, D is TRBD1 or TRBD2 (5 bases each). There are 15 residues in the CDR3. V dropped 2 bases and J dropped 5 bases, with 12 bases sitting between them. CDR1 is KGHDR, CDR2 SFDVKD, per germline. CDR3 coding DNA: TGTGCCACCAGTGATTCTACGGGGCGAGACAATGAGCAGTTCTTC. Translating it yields CATSDSTGRDNEQFF.

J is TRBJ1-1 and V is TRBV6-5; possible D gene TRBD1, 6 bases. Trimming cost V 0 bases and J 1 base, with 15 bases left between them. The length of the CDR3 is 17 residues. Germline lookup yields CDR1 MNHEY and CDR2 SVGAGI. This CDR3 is CASSYSTVGAPNTEAFF. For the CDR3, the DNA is TGTGCCAGCAGTTACTCGACGGTGGGGGCGCCGAACACTGAAGCTTTCTTT.

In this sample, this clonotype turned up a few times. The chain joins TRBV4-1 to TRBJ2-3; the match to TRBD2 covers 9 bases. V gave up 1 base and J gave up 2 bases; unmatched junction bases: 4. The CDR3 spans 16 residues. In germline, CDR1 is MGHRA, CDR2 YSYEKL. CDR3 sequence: CASSQGAGGFTDTQYF. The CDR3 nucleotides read TGCGCCAGCAGCCAAGGAGCGGGAGGATTCACAGATACGCAGTATTTT.

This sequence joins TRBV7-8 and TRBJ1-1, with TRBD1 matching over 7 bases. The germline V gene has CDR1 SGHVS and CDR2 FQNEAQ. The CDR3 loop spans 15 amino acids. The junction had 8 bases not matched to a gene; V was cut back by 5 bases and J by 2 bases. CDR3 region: CASSGSGQRNTEAFF. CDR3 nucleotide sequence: TGTGCCAGCAGCGGATCGGGACAGAGAAACACTGAAGCTTTCTTT. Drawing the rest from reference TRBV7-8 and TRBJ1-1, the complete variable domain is GAGVSQSPRYKVAKRGQDVALRCDPISGHVSLFWYQQALGQGPEFLTYFQNEAQLDKSGLPSDRFFAERPEGSVSTLKIQRTQQEDSAVYLCASSGSGQRNTEAFFGQGTRLTVV.

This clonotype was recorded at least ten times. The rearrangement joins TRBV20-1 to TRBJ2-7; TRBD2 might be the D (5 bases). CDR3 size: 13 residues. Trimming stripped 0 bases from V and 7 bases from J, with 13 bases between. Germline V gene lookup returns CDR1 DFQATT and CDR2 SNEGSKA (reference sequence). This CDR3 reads CSARDPGTTEQYF. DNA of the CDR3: TGCAGTGCTAGAGATCCGGGAACTACGGAGCAGTACTTC.

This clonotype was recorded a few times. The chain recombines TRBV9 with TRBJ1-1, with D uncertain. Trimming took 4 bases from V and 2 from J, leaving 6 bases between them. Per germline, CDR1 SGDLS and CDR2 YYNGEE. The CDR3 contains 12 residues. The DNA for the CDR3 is TGTGCCAGCAGCCAGTTAAACACTGAAGCTTTCTTT. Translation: CASSQLNTEAFF.

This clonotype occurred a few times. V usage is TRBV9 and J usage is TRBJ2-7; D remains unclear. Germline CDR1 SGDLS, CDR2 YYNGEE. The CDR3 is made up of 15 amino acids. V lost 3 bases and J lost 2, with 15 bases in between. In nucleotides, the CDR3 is TGTGCCAGCAGCGCGGACGCCTCGCTAGCCTACGAGCAGTACTTC. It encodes CASSADASLAYEQYF.

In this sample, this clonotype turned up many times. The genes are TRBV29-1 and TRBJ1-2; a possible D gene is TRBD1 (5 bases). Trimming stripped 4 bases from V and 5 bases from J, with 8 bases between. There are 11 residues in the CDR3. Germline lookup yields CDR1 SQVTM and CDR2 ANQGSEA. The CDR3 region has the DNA TGCAGCGTTGGGGACTCGTATGGCTACACCTTC. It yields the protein CSVGDSYGYTF.

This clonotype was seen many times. The chain's CDR3 is CASSHGQSSYNEQFF. CDR3 bases: TGCGCCAGCAGCCACGGACAGAGCTCCTACAATGAGCAGTTCTTC. The chain uses TRBV4-3 and TRBJ2-1; a possible D gene is TRBD1 (6 bases). The CDR3 loop spans 15 amino acids. The V and J ends lost 3 bases and 0 bases respectively, with 9 bases between them. Looked up from germline, CDR1 is LGHNA and CDR2 is YSLEER.

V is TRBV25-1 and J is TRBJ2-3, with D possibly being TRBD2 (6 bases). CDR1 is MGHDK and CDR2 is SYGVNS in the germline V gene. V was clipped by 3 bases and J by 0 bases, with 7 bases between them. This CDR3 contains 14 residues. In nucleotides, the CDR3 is TGTGCCAGCAGTGAGGGGGGAAGCACAGATACGCAGTATTTT. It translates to CASSEGGSTDTQYF. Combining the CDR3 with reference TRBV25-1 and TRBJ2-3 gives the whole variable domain EADIYQTPRYLVIGTGKKITLECSQTMGHDKMYWYQQDPGMELHLIHYSYGVNSTEKGDLSSESTVSRIRTEHFPLTLESARPSHTSQYLCASSEGGSTDTQYFGPGTRLTVL.

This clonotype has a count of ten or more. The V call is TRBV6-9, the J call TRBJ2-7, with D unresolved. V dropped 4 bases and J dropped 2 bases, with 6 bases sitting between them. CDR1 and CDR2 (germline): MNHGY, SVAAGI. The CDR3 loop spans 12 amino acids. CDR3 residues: CASSSPPYEQYF. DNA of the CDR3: TGTGCCAGCAGTTCACCCCCCTACGAGCAGTACTTC.

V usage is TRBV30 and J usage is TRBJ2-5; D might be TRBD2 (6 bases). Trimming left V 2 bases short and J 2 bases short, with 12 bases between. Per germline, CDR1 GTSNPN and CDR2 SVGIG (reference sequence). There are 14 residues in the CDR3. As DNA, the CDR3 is TGTGCCTGGAGTTCGGGACTGGGGCAAGAGACCCAGTACTTC. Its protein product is CAWSSGLGQETQYF.

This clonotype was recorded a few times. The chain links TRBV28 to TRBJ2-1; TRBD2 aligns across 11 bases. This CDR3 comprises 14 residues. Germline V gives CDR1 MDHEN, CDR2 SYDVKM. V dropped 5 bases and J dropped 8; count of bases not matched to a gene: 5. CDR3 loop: CASSPLAGEDEQFF. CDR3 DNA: TGTGCCAGCAGTCCACTAGCGGGAGAGGATGAGCAGTTCTTC.